This T cell receptor (beta chain) was sequenced during a study of blood T cell repertoires in COVID-19. TCRdb keeps only in-frame clones here, not all; method: immunoSEQ multiplex PCR. The table includes over 200,000 clones, roughly nine tenths detected once. Trimming shortened V by 5 bases and J by 4 bases, and 15 bases separated the two germline ends. Germline assignment: CDR1 SGHVS and CDR2 FQNEAQ. The CDR3 consists of 15 residues. The chain combines TRBV7-8 with TRBJ1-3; no definite D call. The clonotype was recovered from a man under 40 who had recovered from COVID-19. Sequenced material: PBMCs or T cells enriched from blood (not recorded which). The CDR3 region is CASSADYRVGNTIYF. DNA for the CDR3: TGTGCCAGCAGCGCCGACTACAGAGTCGGAAACACCATATATTTT. The full variable domain, with the rest looked up from reference TRBV7-8 and TRBJ1-3, is GAGVSQSPRYKVAKRGQDVALRCDPISGHVSLFWYQQALGQGPEFLTYFQNEAQLDKSGLPSDRFFAERPEGSVSTLKIQRTQQEDSAVYLCASSADYRVGNTIYFGEGSWLTVV.